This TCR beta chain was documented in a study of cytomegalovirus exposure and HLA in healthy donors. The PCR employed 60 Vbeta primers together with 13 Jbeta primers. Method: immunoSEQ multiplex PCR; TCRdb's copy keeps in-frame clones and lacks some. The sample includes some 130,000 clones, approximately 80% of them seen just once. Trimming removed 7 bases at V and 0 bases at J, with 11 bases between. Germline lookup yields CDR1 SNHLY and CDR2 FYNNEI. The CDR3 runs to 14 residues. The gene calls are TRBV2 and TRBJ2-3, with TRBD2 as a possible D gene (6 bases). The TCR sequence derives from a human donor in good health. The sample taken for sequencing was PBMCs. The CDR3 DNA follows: TGTGCCAGCACGGGAGATACTAGCACAGATACGCAGTATTTT. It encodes CASTGDTSTDTQYF.